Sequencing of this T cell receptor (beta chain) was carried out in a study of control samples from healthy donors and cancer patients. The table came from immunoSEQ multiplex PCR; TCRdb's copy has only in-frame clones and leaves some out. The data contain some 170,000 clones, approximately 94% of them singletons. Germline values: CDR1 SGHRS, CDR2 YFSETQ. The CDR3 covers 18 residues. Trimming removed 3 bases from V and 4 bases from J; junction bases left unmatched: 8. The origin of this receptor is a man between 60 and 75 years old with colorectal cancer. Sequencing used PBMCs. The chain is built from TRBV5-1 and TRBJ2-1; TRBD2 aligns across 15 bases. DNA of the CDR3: TGCGCCAGCAGCTCCGGGACTAGCGGGGGGCGTCTTTACAATGAGCAGTTCTTC. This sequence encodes CASSSGTSGGRLYNEQFF.